The table lists the clone carrying this TCR beta chain with a few counts. What it binds is unknown. CDR3 length: 15 residues. With 3 bases removed from V and 1 base from J, the gap between germline ends came to 12 bases. The sample originates from a study of blood T cells in healthy people across ages. Looking at the study overall: Template-switching capture recovered about one barcoded beta molecule per two T cells.

A second about 6 to 11 cycle PCR used barcoded and J-beta primers. From the 5' RACE reads, TCRdb called clonotypes with MiXCR, one entry per CDR3 protein. This table holds 800,000 to 1,000,000 distinct CDR3 sequences, 48% found once. Study-wide results and limits: Per million T cells, TCR beta diversity dropped roughly linearly as age increased.

The sequence came from a man aged 25 to 40 in good health. The sequenced material came from blood. This chain links TRBV12-3 or TRBV12-4 with TRBJ2-5; D possibly corresponds to TRBD1 (7 bases). The CDR3 bases are TGTGCCAGCAGTTTTGGTCAGGGGGGCCAAGAGACCCAGTACTTC. Protein product: CASSFGQGGQETQYF.